A single TCR beta chain is shown here with its context. This entry belongs to a study of response to subunit inactivated influenza vaccine. One entry per CDR3 protein, called by TCRdb with MiXCR from the RT-PCR reads. The top ten clones hold under 15% of a sample with over 150,000 distinct CDR3 sequences, approximately 11% of them seen once. The receptor was isolated from a man in his fifties who received an inactivated influenza vaccine. Sample: non-naive T cells sorted from PBMCs, taken 45 days after vaccination.

CDR3 nucleotide sequence: TGCGCCAGCAGCTTGCAGGGTGTGGCATCGGGCGAGCAGTACTTC. This translates into CASSLQGVASGEQYF. The chain joins TRBV5-1 to TRBJ2-7; D is possibly TRBD1 (5 bases). V dropped 1 base and J dropped 6 bases, with 17 bases sitting between them. The CDR3 spans 15 residues. The germline gives CDR1 SGHRS, CDR2 YFSETQ.